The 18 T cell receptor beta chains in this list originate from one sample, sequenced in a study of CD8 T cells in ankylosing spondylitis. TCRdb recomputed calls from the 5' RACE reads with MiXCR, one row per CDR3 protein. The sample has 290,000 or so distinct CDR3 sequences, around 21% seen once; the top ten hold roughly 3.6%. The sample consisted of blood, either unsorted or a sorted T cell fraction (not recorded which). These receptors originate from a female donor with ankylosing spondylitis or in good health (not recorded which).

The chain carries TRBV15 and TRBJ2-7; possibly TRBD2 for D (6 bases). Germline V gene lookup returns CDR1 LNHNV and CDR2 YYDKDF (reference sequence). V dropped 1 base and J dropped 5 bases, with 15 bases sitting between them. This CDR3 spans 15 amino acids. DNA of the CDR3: TGTGCCACCAGCAGAGGCGGAGGGGCGAGGAACGAGCAGTACTTC. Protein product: CATSRGGGARNEQYF.

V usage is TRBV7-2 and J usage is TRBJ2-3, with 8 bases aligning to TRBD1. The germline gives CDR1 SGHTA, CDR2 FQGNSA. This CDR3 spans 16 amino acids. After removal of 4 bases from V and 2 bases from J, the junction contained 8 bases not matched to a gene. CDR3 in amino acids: CASSWGDRSSTDTQYF. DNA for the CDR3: TGTGCCAGCAGCTGGGGGGACAGGAGTTCCACAGATACGCAGTATTTT.

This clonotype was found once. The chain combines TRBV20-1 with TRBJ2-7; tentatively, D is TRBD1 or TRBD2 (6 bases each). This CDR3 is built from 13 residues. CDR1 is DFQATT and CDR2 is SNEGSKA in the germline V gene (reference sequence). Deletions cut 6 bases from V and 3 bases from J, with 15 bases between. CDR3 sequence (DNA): TGCAGTGCCGGGGGCGGGATAGTCTACGAGCAGTACTTC. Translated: CSAGGGIVYEQYF.

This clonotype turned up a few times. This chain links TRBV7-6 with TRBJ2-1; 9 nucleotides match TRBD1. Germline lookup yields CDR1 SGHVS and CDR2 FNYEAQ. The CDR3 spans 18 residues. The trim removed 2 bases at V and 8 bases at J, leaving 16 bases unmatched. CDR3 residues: CASSLQGVRTGEDHEQFF. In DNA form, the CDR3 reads TGTGCCAGCAGCTTACAAGGGGTTAGGACAGGGGAGGATCATGAGCAGTTCTTC.

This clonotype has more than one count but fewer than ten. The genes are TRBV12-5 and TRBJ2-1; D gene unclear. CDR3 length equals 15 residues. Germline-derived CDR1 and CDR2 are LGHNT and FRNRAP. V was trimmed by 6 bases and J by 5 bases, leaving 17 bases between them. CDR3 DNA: TGTGCTAGTGGGCGGTATCCAAATCCCAACAATGAGCAGTTCTTC. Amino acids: CASGRYPNPNNEQFF.

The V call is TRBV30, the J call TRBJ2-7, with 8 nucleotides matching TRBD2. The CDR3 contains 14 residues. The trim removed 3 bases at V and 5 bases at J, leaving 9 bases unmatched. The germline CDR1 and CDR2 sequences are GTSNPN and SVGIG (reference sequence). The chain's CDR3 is CAWRQGLVDHEQYF. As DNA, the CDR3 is TGTGCCTGGAGGCAGGGACTAGTGGACCACGAGCAGTACTTC.

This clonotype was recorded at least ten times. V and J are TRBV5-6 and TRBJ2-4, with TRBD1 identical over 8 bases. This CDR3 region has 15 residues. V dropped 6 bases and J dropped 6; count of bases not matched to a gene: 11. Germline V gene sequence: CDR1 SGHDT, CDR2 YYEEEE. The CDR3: CASTALDRVGNIQYF. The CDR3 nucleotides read TGTGCCAGCACCGCCCTGGACAGGGTTGGAAACATTCAGTACTTC.

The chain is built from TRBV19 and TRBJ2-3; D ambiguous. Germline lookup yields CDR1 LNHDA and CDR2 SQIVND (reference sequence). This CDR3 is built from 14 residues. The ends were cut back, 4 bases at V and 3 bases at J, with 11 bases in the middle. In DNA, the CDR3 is TGTGCCAGTAGTAATCCCGGGCCTACAGATACGCAGTATTTT. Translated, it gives CASSNPGPTDTQYF.

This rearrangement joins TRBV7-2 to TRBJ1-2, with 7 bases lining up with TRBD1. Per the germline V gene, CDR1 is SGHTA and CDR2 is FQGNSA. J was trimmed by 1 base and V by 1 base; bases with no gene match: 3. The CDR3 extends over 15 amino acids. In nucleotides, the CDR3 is TGTGCCAGCAGCTTAGGTCAGGGGGTTAACTATGGCTACACCTTC. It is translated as CASSLGQGVNYGYTF.

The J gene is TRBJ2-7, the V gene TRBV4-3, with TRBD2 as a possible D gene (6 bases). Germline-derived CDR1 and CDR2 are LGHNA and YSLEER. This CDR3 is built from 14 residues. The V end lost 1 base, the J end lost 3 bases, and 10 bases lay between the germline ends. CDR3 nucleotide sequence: TGCGCCAGCAGCCAAGCGACTAGTTTCTACGAGCAGTACTTC. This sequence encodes CASSQATSFYEQYF.

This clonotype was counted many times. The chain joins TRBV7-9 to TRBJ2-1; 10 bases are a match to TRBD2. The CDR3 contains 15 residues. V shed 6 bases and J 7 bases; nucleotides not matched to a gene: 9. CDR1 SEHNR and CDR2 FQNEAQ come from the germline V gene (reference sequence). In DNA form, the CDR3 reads TGTGCCAGCAGTTCTAGCGGGAGATCGGTAAATGAGCAGTTCTTC. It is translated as CASSSSGRSVNEQFF.

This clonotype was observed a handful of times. The CDR3 DNA reads TGTGCCAGTAGAACCTGGAGTAGCAGCACAGATACGCAGTATTTT. Amino acid sequence: CASRTWSSSTDTQYF. The rearrangement links TRBV19 to TRBJ2-3; D not resolved. Trimming removed 6 bases at V and 0 bases at J, with 13 bases between. Germline V lookup: CDR1 LNHDA, CDR2 SQIVND (reference sequence). This CDR3 comprises 15 residues.

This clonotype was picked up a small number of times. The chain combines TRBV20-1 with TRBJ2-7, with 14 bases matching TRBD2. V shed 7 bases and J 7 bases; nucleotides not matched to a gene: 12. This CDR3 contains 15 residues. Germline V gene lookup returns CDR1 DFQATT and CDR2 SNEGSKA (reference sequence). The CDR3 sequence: CSVRRLAGGPREQYF. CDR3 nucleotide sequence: TGCAGTGTAAGGCGACTAGCGGGAGGGCCTCGAGAGCAGTACTTC.

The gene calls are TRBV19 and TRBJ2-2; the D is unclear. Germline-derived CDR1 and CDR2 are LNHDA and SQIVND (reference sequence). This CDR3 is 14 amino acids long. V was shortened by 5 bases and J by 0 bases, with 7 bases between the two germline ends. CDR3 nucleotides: TGTGCCAGTAGTCCCCTGTCGAACACCGGGGAGCTGTTTTTT. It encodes CASSPLSNTGELFF.

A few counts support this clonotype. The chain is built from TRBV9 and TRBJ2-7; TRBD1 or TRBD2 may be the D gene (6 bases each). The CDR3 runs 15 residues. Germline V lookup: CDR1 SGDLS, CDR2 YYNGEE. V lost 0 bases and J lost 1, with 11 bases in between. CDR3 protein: CASSVGGASSYEQYF. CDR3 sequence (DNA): TGTGCCAGCAGCGTAGGGGGGGCGTCGTCCTACGAGCAGTACTTC.

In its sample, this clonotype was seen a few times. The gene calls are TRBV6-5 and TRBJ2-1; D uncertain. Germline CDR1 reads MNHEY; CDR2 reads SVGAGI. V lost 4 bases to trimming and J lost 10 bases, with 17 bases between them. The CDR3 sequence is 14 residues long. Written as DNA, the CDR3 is TGTGCCAGCAGTTGGCGTCCCACCATACTCGAGCAGTTCTTC. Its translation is CASSWRPTILEQFF.

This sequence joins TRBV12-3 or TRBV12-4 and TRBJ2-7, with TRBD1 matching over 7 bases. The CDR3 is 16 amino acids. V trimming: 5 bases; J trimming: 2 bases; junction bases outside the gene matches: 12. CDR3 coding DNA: TGTGCCAGCAGTCCGTCGACAGGGAGCAACACCTACGAGCAGTACTTC. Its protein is CASSPSTGSNTYEQYF.

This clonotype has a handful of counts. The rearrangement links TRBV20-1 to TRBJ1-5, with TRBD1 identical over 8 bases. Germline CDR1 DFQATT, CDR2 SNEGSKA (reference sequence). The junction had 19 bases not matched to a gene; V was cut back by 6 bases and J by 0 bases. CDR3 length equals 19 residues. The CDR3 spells CSALLVGQGPSYSNQPQHF. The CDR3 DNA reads TGCAGTGCCCTCCTGGTTGGACAGGGCCCCTCCTATAGCAATCAGCCCCAGCATTTT.